Shown below are 13 T cell receptor beta chains from a single sample sequenced in a study of blood T cells in healthy people across ages. Combining a sample-barcoded 5' primer with a J-beta primer mix, a second PCR ran for roughly 7 to 12 cycles. TCRdb re-called the 5' RACE reads with MiXCR, one entry per CDR3 protein. Of about a million distinct CDR3 sequences in the sample, approximately 49% were seen once. The sequenced sample was blood. These TCRs come from a man between 25 and 39 years old in good health.

This clonotype has only a few counts. This sequence joins TRBV12-3 or TRBV12-4 and TRBJ2-2, with D unresolved. The CDR3 loop spans 13 amino acids. Trimming shortened V by 7 bases and J by 8 bases, and 14 bases separated the two germline ends. This chain's CDR3 is CASKQPPAGELFF. In DNA form, the CDR3 reads TGTGCCAGCAAGCAACCCCCAGCTGGGGAGCTGTTTTTT.

This clonotype was found a few times. This sequence joins TRBV6-5 and TRBJ1-2; 9 bases line up with TRBD1. The CDR3 extends over 15 amino acids. The trim removed 3 bases at V and 6 bases at J, leaving 8 bases unmatched. The germline gives CDR1 MNHEY, CDR2 SVGAGI. The CDR3 nucleotides are TGTGCCAGCAGTTATTCGAACAGGGGGCAGGATGGCTACACCTTC. This gives the protein CASSYSNRGQDGYTF.

The chain couples TRBV27 to TRBJ2-5; D not resolved. Germline loops: CDR1 MNHEY, CDR2 SMNVEV (reference sequence). V was clipped by 8 bases and J by 11 bases, with 12 bases between them. This CDR3 spans 10 amino acids. As DNA, the CDR3 is TGTGCCAGCGGAATCAATGAGCAGTACTTC. As protein: CASGINEQYF.

The CDR3 loop reads CASSPISARGADTQYF. CDR3 nucleotide sequence: TGTGCCAGCAGCCCAATATCGGCCAGGGGGGCAGATACGCAGTATTTT. The chain recombines TRBV7-8 with TRBJ2-3; weak D call: TRBD1 (7 bases). In germline, CDR1 is SGHVS, CDR2 FQNEAQ. Between the trimmed V and J ends, which lost 5 bases and 4 bases, there was a span of 19 bases. This CDR3 has 16 amino acids.

In its sample, this clonotype was seen many times. The chain uses TRBV4-2 and TRBJ2-3; D remains unclear. This CDR3 contains 17 residues. The germline V gene has CDR1 LGHNA and CDR2 YNFKEQ. V lost 1 base to trimming and J lost 1 base, with 15 bases between them. The CDR3 loop is CASSQALGDSRTDTQYF. CDR3 coding DNA: TGTGCCAGCAGCCAAGCCCTAGGTGATAGCCGCACAGATACGCAGTATTTT.

This clonotype was detected a few times. The chain combines TRBV28 with TRBJ2-3; tentative D call: TRBD1 (5 bases). Trimming removed 11 bases at V and 0 bases at J, with 12 bases between. The CDR3 consists of 13 residues. CDR1 is MDHEN and CDR2 is SYDVKM in the germline V gene. This CDR3 is CAGQQASTDTQYF. Written as DNA, the CDR3 is TGTGCCGGACAACAAGCTAGCACAGATACGCAGTATTTT. Looking up the rest from reference TRBV28 and TRBJ2-3 gives the full variable domain: DVKVTQSSRYLVKRTGEKVFLECVQDMDHENMFWYRQDPGLGLRLIYFSYDVKMKEKGDIPEGYSVSREKKERFSLILESASTNQTSMYLCAGQQASTDTQYFGPGTRLTVL.

In its sample, this clonotype was seen a few times. V and J are TRBV6-5 and TRBJ2-1; 13 positions match TRBD2. V dropped 4 bases and J dropped 7; count of bases not matched to a gene: 7. Per germline, CDR1 MNHEY and CDR2 SVGAGI. This CDR3 spans 16 amino acids. The CDR3 reads CASSSGTSGVWNEQFF. Here the CDR3 DNA reads TGTGCCAGCAGTTCCGGGACTAGCGGGGTTTGGAATGAGCAGTTCTTC.

The chain links TRBV2 to TRBJ2-4; 11 nucleotides align to TRBD1. With the DNA end fitting TRBJ2-7 better, the J assignment may be wrong. The CDR3 sequence is 18 residues long. CDR1 SNHLY and CDR2 FYNNEI come from the germline V gene. The CDR3 sequence is CASRRRDRGFRTVYEQYF. The CDR3 DNA reads TGTGCCAGCAGGAGACGGGACAGGGGGTTCCGTACTGTCTACGAGCAGTACTTC.

About this clonotype: A clone one base away is much larger, so this may be a read error. The chain combines TRBV13 with TRBJ2-5, with D perhaps matching TRBD2 (6 bases). This CDR3 spans 12 amino acids. Germline assignment: CDR1 PRHDT and CDR2 FYEKMQ (reference sequence). CDR3 DNA: TGTGCCAGCAGTTTAAACCGGGAGACCCACTACTTC. It codes for CASSLNRETHYF. The full variable domain, completed using reference TRBV13 and TRBJ2-5, is AAGVIQSPRHLIKEKRETATLKCYPIPRHDTVYWYQQGPGQDPQFLISFYEKMQSDKGSIPDRFSAQQFSDYHSELNMSSLELGDSALYFCASSLNRETHYFGPGTRLLVL.

The genes are TRBV18 and TRBJ1-6, with a possible D match to TRBD1 (5 bases). From germline, CDR1 is KGHSH and CDR2 LQKENI. The CDR3 covers 15 residues. The V and J ends lost 2 bases and 8 bases respectively, with 13 bases between them. In DNA form, the CDR3 reads TGTGCCAGCTCACCATTACAGGTTCATGATTCACCCCTCCACTTT. This translates into CASSPLQVHDSPLHF.

J is TRBJ1-1 and V is TRBV5-8; D is possibly TRBD1 (5 bases). CDR3 size: 12 residues. V was cut by 4 bases and J by 11 bases, with 15 bases left in between. CDR1 SGHTS and CDR2 YDEGEE come from the germline V gene. CDR3 nucleotide sequence: TGTGCCAGCAGCGGCCGGGGCCGCGGCGCTTTCTTT. Amino acid sequence: CASSGRGRGAFF.

This clonotype was observed a handful of times. The chain links TRBV6-6 to TRBJ1-2; D not certain. Germline CDR1 reads MNHNY; CDR2 reads SVGAGI (reference sequence). The ends were cut back, 2 bases at V and 6 bases at J, with 16 bases in the middle. The CDR3 is made up of 15 amino acids. The CDR3 region is CASSYRLGGMDGYTF. The CDR3 nucleotides read TGTGCCAGCAGTTACCGCCTTGGAGGGATGGATGGCTACACCTTC.

This clonotype was detected a few times. This chain connects TRBV4-2 to TRBJ1-2; D remains ambiguous. V lost 1 base and J lost 5, with 20 bases in between. CDR3 length: 17 residues. Germline CDR1 LGHNA, CDR2 YNFKEQ. The CDR3 DNA sequence: TGTGCCAGCAGCCAAGTCCCTCCGGGCCGCGAAGGGTATGGCTACACCTTC. Its translation: CASSQVPPGREGYGYTF.